Below are 25 T cell receptor beta chains sequenced from a single sample in a study of blood T cell dynamics during melanoma immunotherapy. The protocol was immunoSEQ multiplex PCR, while the TCRdb copy is restricted to in-frame clones and leaves out a portion. The data show about 7,100 clones, with 85% to 90% seen just once and roughly 5.4% held by the top ten. Time point: week 3, after first cycle of checkpoint inhibitor. Material: blood, obtained from a patient treated with checkpoint blockade. The source is a human donor with melanoma.

The chain carries TRBV4-1 and TRBJ1-6, with TRBD1 identical over 8 bases. The CDR3 is made up of 16 amino acids. Germline lookup yields CDR1 MGHRA and CDR2 YSYEKL. Losses at the gene ends were 5 bases for V and 5 bases for J; bases not matched to a gene: 8. The CDR3 protein is CASSRATQGDNSPLHF. DNA of the CDR3: TGCGCCAGCAGCAGAGCAACACAGGGGGATAATTCACCCCTCCACTTT.

The rearrangement joins TRBV15 to TRBJ1-2, with D perhaps matching TRBD1 (6 bases). Trimming removed 0 bases at V and 6 bases at J, with 17 bases between. CDR3 size: 16 residues. Looked up from germline, CDR1 is LNHNV and CDR2 is YYDKDF (reference sequence). The CDR3: CATSRDPFNQGNGYTF. DNA of the CDR3: TGTGCCACCAGCAGAGATCCGTTCAACCAGGGGAATGGCTACACCTTC.

V and J are TRBV4-1 and TRBJ2-7, with D unclear. The V gene's germline CDR1 is MGHRA and CDR2 YSYEKL. Between the trimmed V and J ends, which lost 0 bases and 6 bases, there was a span of 9 bases. The CDR3 has 13 residues. The CDR3: CASSQDRISEQYV. DNA of the CDR3: TGCGCCAGCAGCCAAGACCGGATCTCCGAGCAGTACGTC.

The V call is TRBV7-2, the J call TRBJ2-7; unclear D gene. CDR3 length: 14 amino acids. Germline lookup yields CDR1 SGHTA and CDR2 FQGNSA. The V and J ends lost 1 base and 2 bases respectively, with 9 bases between them. Written as DNA, the CDR3 is TGTGCCAGCAGCTTAGGGGGATATACCTACGAGCAGTACTTC. Translating it yields CASSLGGYTYEQYF.

The chain uses TRBV28 and TRBJ1-4; weak D call: TRBD1 (6 bases). The V gene's germline CDR1 is MDHEN and CDR2 SYDVKM. V was shortened by 7 bases and J by 5 bases, with 17 bases between the two germline ends. The CDR3 totals 15 residues. In DNA form, the CDR3 reads TGTGCCAGCACCCCCGGGGGGGCGGGAAATGAAAAACTGTTTTTT. Translation: CASTPGGAGNEKLFF.

The chain has TRBV21-1 and TRBJ2-7; the table names TRBD2, a call not compared with the DNA. TRBV21-1 has pseudogene status. The CDR3 covers 19 residues. Here the CDR3 reads CASSKTRWGLAGSSYEQYV. The CDR3 DNA reads TGTGCCAGCAGCAAAACGAGATGGGGACTAGCGGGGAGCTCCTACGAGCAGTACGTC.

The V gene is TRBV7-2, the J gene TRBJ1-1; D gene ambiguous. In germline, CDR1 is SGHTA, CDR2 FQGNSA. The CDR3 runs 13 residues. V dropped 7 bases and J dropped 1 base, with 10 bases sitting between them. The CDR3: CASTGLWNTEAFF. As DNA, the CDR3 is TGTGCCAGCACCGGACTCTGGAACACTGAAGCTTTCTTT.

V and J are TRBV14 and TRBJ1-6; tentative D call: TRBD1 (6 bases). This CDR3 region has 15 residues. Trimming took off 2 bases at V and 4 bases at J, with 9 bases between the two ends. CDR1 is SGHDN, CDR2 FVKESK, per germline. The CDR3 sequence is CASSQRGAYNSPLHF. In DNA form, the CDR3 reads TGTGCCAGCAGCCAAAGGGGGGCGTATAATTCACCCCTCCACTTT.

The V call is TRBV4-1, the J call TRBJ1-4; D may be TRBD1 (5 bases). V was cut by 0 bases and J by 5 bases, with 16 bases left in between. The CDR3 extends over 17 amino acids. Germline V gene sequence: CDR1 MGHRA, CDR2 YSYEKL. The CDR3 region has the DNA TGCGCCAGCAGCCAAGATCCGATGGGACGGCTAAATGAAAAACTGTTTTTT. Its translation: CASSQDPMGRLNEKLFF.

The chain employs TRBV29-1 and TRBJ1-2; 8 bases fit TRBD1. V shed 5 bases and J 6 bases; nucleotides not matched to a gene: 5. CDR1 is SQVTM and CDR2 is ANQGSEA in the germline V gene. The CDR3 covers 12 residues. The CDR3 coding sequence is TGCAGCGTTTTTGGACAGGGAAATGGCTACACCTTC. As protein: CSVFGQGNGYTF.

The chain combines TRBV6-1 with TRBJ1-2; perhaps TRBD1 as D (5 bases). This CDR3 region has 14 residues. Germline V gives CDR1 MNHNS, CDR2 SASEGT. V was cut by 1 base and J by 6 bases, with 12 bases left in between. The CDR3 reads CASSEDWGGDGYTF. For the CDR3, the DNA is TGTGCCAGCAGTGAAGATTGGGGCGGGGATGGCTACACCTTC.

The rearrangement uses TRBV10-3 and TRBJ1-5; tentative D call: TRBD1 (5 bases). Trimming pared 10 bases from V and 0 bases from J, leaving 13 bases between. This CDR3 region has 14 residues. Germline loops: CDR1 ENHRY, CDR2 SYGVKD. DNA for the CDR3: TGTGCCACTGGGACGGGTTATAGCAATCAGCCCCAGCATTTT. This sequence encodes CATGTGYSNQPQHF.

The chain combines TRBV5-6 with TRBJ1-6, with 7 positions matching TRBD1. With 0 bases clipped from V and 4 bases from J, the junction kept 13 bases outside the gene matches. Germline assignment: CDR1 SGHDT and CDR2 YYEEEE. CDR3 length: 19 amino acids. DNA of the CDR3: TGTGCCAGCAGCTTGGGGGCAGGGGGTGCCCCCATTTATAATTCACCCCTCCACTTT. This translates into CASSLGAGGAPIYNSPLHF.

The chain carries TRBV2 and TRBJ1-2; no reliable D call. Germline lookup yields CDR1 SNHLY and CDR2 FYNNEI. V lost 6 bases to trimming and J lost 1 base, with 6 bases between them. The CDR3 length is 12 residues. The DNA of the CDR3 is TGTGCCAGCAGCCAGGATAACTATGGCTACACCTTC. Translating it yields CASSQDNYGYTF.

The chain employs TRBV27 and TRBJ2-3; 10 bases agree with TRBD2. The V gene's germline CDR1 is MNHEY and CDR2 SMNVEV (reference sequence). The J segment lost 6 bases and the V segment lost 5 bases, leaving 11 bases of the junction unmatched. CDR3 length equals 16 residues. DNA for the CDR3: TGTGCCAGCAGTCTGGAAGCGGGGGGGGCTGGCGATACGCAGTATTTT. Translating gives CASSLEAGGAGDTQYF.

J is TRBJ2-5 and V is TRBV2, with 8 bases identical to TRBD1. The J segment lost 10 bases and the V segment lost 6 bases, leaving 16 bases of the junction unmatched. CDR1 and CDR2 from the germline V gene are SNHLY and FYNNEI. The CDR3 is 15 amino acids. The CDR3 DNA reads as TGTGCCAGCAGACACGCCGGACAGGGCTCGAGAGACCAGTACTTC. Protein sequence: CASRHAGQGSRDQYF.

The sample holds one count of this clone. The chain has TRBV27 and TRBJ1-2, with D possibly matching TRBD1 (6 bases). V was shortened by 2 bases and J by 1 base, with 20 bases between the two germline ends. The CDR3 covers 18 residues. Germline values: CDR1 MNHEY, CDR2 SMNVEV (reference sequence). The chain's CDR3 is CASSLRGGVNYNNYGYTF. The CDR3 DNA sequence: TGTGCCAGCAGTTTACGAGGGGGAGTTAATTACAATAACTATGGCTACACCTTC.

V gene TRBV7-3 combines with J gene TRBJ2-1; maybe TRBD2 (6 bases). The V end was cut by 5 bases, the J end by 2 bases, with 10 bases between. Per the germline V gene, CDR1 is SGHTA and CDR2 is FQGTGA. This CDR3 has 14 amino acids. The CDR3 DNA reads TGTGCCAGCAGCCTGGAGGGGACCTACAATGAGCAGTTCTTC. It encodes CASSLEGTYNEQFF.

The chain is built from TRBV5-6 and TRBJ2-1; TRBD2 matches 11 bases. The germline V gene encodes CDR1 SGHDT and CDR2 YYEEEE. Losses at the gene ends were 0 bases for V and 6 bases for J; bases not matched to a gene: 5. This CDR3 has 16 residues. As DNA, the CDR3 is TGTGCCAGCAGCTTGGTTCTAGCGGGAGGATTCAATGAGCAGTTCTTC. This translates into CASSLVLAGGFNEQFF.

The genes are TRBV9 and TRBJ2-5; a possible D gene is TRBD2 (6 bases). This CDR3 contains 14 residues. V gave up 4 bases and J gave up 1 base, with 11 bases separating them. Per the germline V gene, CDR1 is SGDLS and CDR2 is YYNGEE. CDR3 amino acids: CASSLGLLQETQYF. CDR3 bases: TGTGCCAGCAGCCTGGGACTTCTCCAAGAGACCCAGTACTTC.

The chain combines TRBV2 with TRBJ2-2; D gene unclear. Germline CDR1 reads SNHLY; CDR2 reads FYNNEI. Trimming shortened V by 4 bases and J by 0 bases, and 15 bases separated the two germline ends. The CDR3 has 17 residues. CDR3 bases: TGTGCCAGCAGTGTTTCGAGTGACACCTCGAACACCGGGGAGCTGTTTTTT. The encoded protein is CASSVSSDTSNTGELFF. The full variable domain, with the rest looked up from reference TRBV2 and TRBJ2-2, is EPEVTQTPSHQVTQMGQEVILRCVPISNHLYFYWYRQILGQKVEFLVSFYNNEISEKSEIFDDQFSVERPDGSNFTLKIRSTKLEDSAMYFCASSVSSDTSNTGELFFGEGSRLTVL.

The chain couples TRBV30 to TRBJ1-3, with D possibly TRBD1 on 5 matching bases. The germline gives CDR1 GTSNPN, CDR2 SVGIG (reference sequence). CDR3 size: 14 residues. V lost 0 bases, J lost 5 bases, and 11 bases lay in between. The CDR3 nucleotides read TGTGCCTGGAGTGTCCAGGGCTTAAGAAACACCATATATTTT. As protein: CAWSVQGLRNTIYF.

This clone has only a few counts. The V gene is TRBV28, the J gene TRBJ2-7; 9 bases map to TRBD1. Germline CDR1 MDHEN, CDR2 SYDVKM. The J segment lost 1 base and the V segment lost 5 bases, leaving 6 bases of the junction unmatched. The CDR3 totals 15 residues. CDR3 in amino acids: CASSPTGGPSYEQYV. Here the CDR3 DNA reads TGTGCCAGCAGTCCGACAGGGGGTCCTTCCTACGAGCAGTACGTC.

This sequence joins TRBV9 and TRBJ1-2; D gene ambiguous. The CDR3 spans 13 residues. The ends were cut back, 0 bases at V and 4 bases at J, with 7 bases in the middle. Germline loops: CDR1 SGDLS, CDR2 YYNGEE. The DNA of the CDR3 is TGTGCCAGCAGCGTAGGCCAGACCTATGGCTACACCTTC. Translating it yields CASSVGQTYGYTF.

The chain's CDR3 is CASSPFAGTGWDEQYF. CDR3 nucleotides: TGTGCCAGCTCACCTTTCGCCGGGACAGGGTGGGACGAGCAGTACTTC. The gene calls are TRBV18 and TRBJ2-5, with 9 bases identical to TRBD1. Matching the DNA end better, TRBJ2-7 makes the J call doubtful. The CDR3 is 16 amino acids. Looked up from germline, CDR1 is KGHSH and CDR2 is LQKENI.